Below, 2 T cell receptor beta chains from the same sample are listed, as sequenced in a study of T cell repertoires in cytomegalovirus infection (dated by TCRdb to about 2019). In the paper's terms, the treatment or condition label means: in vitro stimulation with specific CMV peptide epitopes to enrich CMV-specific T cells. The instrument was an Illumina HiSeq 1500. TCRdb's own reprocessing of the public reads used fastp at Q25 and MiXCR and kept productive beta chains. CDR3 protein duplicates are merged, each entry listing the most common genes and DNA. The sample profile shows 80,000 or so distinct CDR3 sequences; 24% of them were found once. The ten top clones hold about half of the sample. These receptors lack a known antigen. The sample was CD8+ T cells from cultured PBMCs, taken from culture after CMV antigen stimulation. The receptors come from a human donor in good health (CMV status not recorded). Some clones in this sample may be carry-over from other donors' samples.

The chain couples TRBV4-3 to TRBJ2-1; 8 bases align to TRBD2. V gave up 1 base and J gave up 7 bases; unmatched junction bases: 9. The germline V gene encodes CDR1 LGHNA and CDR2 YSLEER. This CDR3 spans 16 amino acids. In DNA form, the CDR3 reads TGCGCCAGCAGCCAAGGACACGGGGGGGCCATTAATGAGCAGTTCTTC. Amino acid sequence: CASSQGHGGAINEQFF.

This chain joins TRBV28 and TRBJ1-5; no clear D. The CDR3 runs to 15 residues. Germline-derived CDR1 and CDR2 are MDHEN and SYDVKM. The V end was cut by 6 bases, the J end by 0 bases, with 12 bases between. CDR3 coding DNA: TGTGCCAGCAGGGCAGTGCCATATAGCAATCAGCCCCAGCATTTT. Translating it yields CASRAVPYSNQPQHF.